Listed below are T cell receptor beta chains from one sample, sequenced in a study of CD8 T cells in Susac syndrome. MiXCR, run by TCRdb on the immunoSEQ multiplex PCR reads, gives a single entry per CDR3 protein. The data hold roughly 88,000 distinct CDR3 sequences, with about 96% observed a single time. Sequencing used CD8+ T cells from PBMCs. The receptor source for this set is a human donor with Susac syndrome. CDR3s include the opening cysteine and the closing phenylalanine or tryptophan. D genes are given only for firm matches. The listing skips clone size in some rows; elsewhere it reads once, few, many or a size class.

J gene: TRBJ2-3; D gene: TRBD2; V gene: TRBV4-2; clone size: NA; CDR3 DNA: TGTGCCAGCAGCGTTACTAGCGGGAGGGCGGATACGCAGTATTTT; CDR3 protein: CASSVTSGRADTQYF
J gene: TRBJ2-3; D gene: TRBD1; V gene: TRBV6-5; clone size: NA; CDR3 DNA: TGTGCCAGCAGCTCCTGGACAGGGCTCGGAGATACGCAGTATTTT; CDR3 protein: CASSSWTGLGDTQYF
J gene: TRBJ2-3; D gene: NA; V gene: TRBV6-6; clone size: NA; CDR3 DNA: TGTGCCAGCACGGGAGTTTTTTTCGGTACAGATACGCAGTATTTT; CDR3 protein: CASTGVFFGTDTQYF
J gene: TRBJ2-1; D gene: NA; V gene: TRBV13; clone size: NA; CDR3 DNA: TGTGCCAGCAGCGGGGGAACAGGGGAGCAGTTCTTC; CDR3 protein: CASSGGTGEQFF
J gene: TRBJ1-5; D gene: TRBD1; V gene: TRBV29-1; clone size: NA; CDR3 DNA: TGCAGCGCCCCTCCTGGGACAGGGGTTGGTAATCAGCCCCAGCATTTT; CDR3 protein: CSAPPGTGVGNQPQHF
J gene: TRBJ2-6; D gene: NA; V gene: TRBV14; clone size: NA; CDR3 DNA: TGTGCCAGCAGCCCACTCAGCATTACCTCCGAGGTTGGGGCCAACGTCCTGACTTTC; CDR3 protein: CASSPLSITSEVGANVLTF
J gene: TRBJ1-2; D gene: NA; V gene: TRBV21-1; clone size: NA; CDR3 DNA: TGTGCCAGCAGCACTAGGACAGGGGGTACACCTCTCTCTGGCTACACCTTC; CDR3 protein: CASSTRTGGTPLSGYTF
J gene: TRBJ2-3; D gene: TRBD2; V gene: TRBV7-3; clone size: NA; CDR3 DNA: TGTGCCAGCAGCACAGCGGGGGCAGATACGCAGTATTTT; CDR3 protein: CASSTAGADTQYF
J gene: TRBJ1-1; D gene: NA; V gene: TRBV2; clone size: NA; CDR3 DNA: TGTGCCAGCAGTGCGGAGGCTGGGAACACTGAAGCTTTCTTT; CDR3 protein: CASSAEAGNTEAFF
J gene: TRBJ1-1; D gene: NA; V gene: TRBV15; clone size: once; CDR3 DNA: TGTGCCACCAGCGTGCTGGGGGGTAACACTGAAGCTTTCTTT; CDR3 protein: CATSVLGGNTEAFF
J gene: TRBJ2-1; D gene: NA; V gene: TRBV11-2; clone size: NA; CDR3 DNA: TGTGCCAGCAGCTTATGGCCAGGGGCCACCTACAATGAGCAGTTCTTC; CDR3 protein: CASSLWPGATYNEQFF
J gene: TRBJ2-1; D gene: NA; V gene: TRBV20-1; clone size: NA; CDR3 DNA: TGCAGTGTTAGGACCTCGAGATCCGACAATGAGCAGTTCTTC; CDR3 protein: CSVRTSRSDNEQFF
J gene: TRBJ2-1; D gene: TRBD2; V gene: TRBV29-1; clone size: once; CDR3 DNA: TGCAGCGCCGGCGGGACTAGCGGGACCAAAGTCCACAATGAGCAGTTCTTC; CDR3 protein: CSAGGTSGTKVHNEQFF
J gene: TRBJ2-7; D gene: NA; V gene: TRBV13; clone size: NA; CDR3 DNA: TGTGCCAGCAGCTTAGGACAGGCGGGAGAGCAGTACTTC; CDR3 protein: CASSLGQAGEQYF
J gene: TRBJ1-1; D gene: TRBD1; V gene: TRBV20-1; clone size: NA; CDR3 DNA: TGCAGTGCTCCGGACCGACAGGGGGCCTGGAACACTGAAGCTTTCTTT; CDR3 protein: CSAPDRQGAWNTEAFF
J gene: TRBJ2-1; D gene: TRBD1; V gene: TRBV29-1; clone size: NA; CDR3 DNA: TGCAGCGTTTATGAGGGAACAGGGGACAATGAGCAGTTCTTC; CDR3 protein: CSVYEGTGDNEQFF
J gene: TRBJ1-4; D gene: NA; V gene: TRBV20-1; clone size: NA; CDR3 DNA: TGCAGTGCTAGAGACAGTATAACAACTAATGAAAAACTGTTTTTT; CDR3 protein: CSARDSITTNEKLFF
J gene: TRBJ2-1; D gene: TRBD1; V gene: TRBV20-1; clone size: NA; CDR3 DNA: TGCAGTGCTAGACTGGGACAGGGGGCCCACAATGAGCAGTTCTTC; CDR3 protein: CSARLGQGAHNEQFF